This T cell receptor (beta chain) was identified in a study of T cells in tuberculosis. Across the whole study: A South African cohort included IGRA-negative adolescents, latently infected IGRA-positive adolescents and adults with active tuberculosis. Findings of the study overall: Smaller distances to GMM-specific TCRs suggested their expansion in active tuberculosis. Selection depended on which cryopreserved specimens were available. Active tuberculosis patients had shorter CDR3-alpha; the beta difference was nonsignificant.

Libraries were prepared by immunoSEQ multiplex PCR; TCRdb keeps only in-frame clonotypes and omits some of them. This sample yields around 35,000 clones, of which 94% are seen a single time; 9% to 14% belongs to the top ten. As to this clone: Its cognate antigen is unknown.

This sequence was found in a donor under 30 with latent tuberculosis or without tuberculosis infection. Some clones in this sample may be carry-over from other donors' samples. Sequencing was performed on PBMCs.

The CDR3 DNA is TGTGCCATCAGTGCATATCCATCCGGGACAGGGATTATGAACACTGAAGCTTTCTTT. Amino acid sequence: CAISAYPSGTGIMNTEAFF. The chain links TRBV10-3 to TRBJ1-1, with 9 bases fitting TRBD1. Germline V CDR1 and CDR2: ENHRY, SYGVKD. The V segment lost 4 bases and the J segment 0 bases; nucleotides outside the gene matches: 15. This CDR3 comprises 19 residues.